This TCR beta chain was captured by sequencing in a study of blood T cell repertoires in COVID-19. On the study more broadly: Acute-phase and convalescent COVID-19 samples originated in the United States, Italy and Spain. The analysed material was cDNA or gDNA that came from T cells, B-cell-depleted T cells, or PBMCs.

This CDR3 has 14 amino acids. CDR1 and CDR2 from the germline V gene are MDHEN and SYDVKM. V was clipped by 1 base and J by 5 bases, with 11 bases between them. Per the authors' pipeline: From reference gene primer amplification, estimates of nucleated cell counts were derived. Sequenced by immunoSEQ multiplex PCR; TCRdb stores in-frame clones only, minus some. V, J and clone size are taken as reported in that table, and D and trimming were inferred from the DNA itself. The sample lists tens of thousands of clones; over 65% were seen once. V usage is TRBV28 and J usage is TRBJ1-2; D is ambiguous. Sequenced sample: peripheral blood. This clonotype was obtained from a human donor with acute or convalescent COVID-19. The donor label of this sample is uncertain. The CDR3 region is CASSLSPEAYGYTF. The CDR3 nucleotides are TGTGCCAGCAGTTTATCGCCGGAGGCGTATGGCTACACCTTC.